The 32 T cell receptor beta chains below come from one sample, sequenced in a study of technical replicates of blood from a handful of donors. Generated by immunoSEQ multiplex PCR, the TCRdb table keeps only in-frame clones and is missing some. The profile shows tens of thousands of clones, nearly 98% of them singletons. Material for sequencing was T cells isolated from PBMCs. These receptors originate from a human donor in good health.

The V gene is TRBV7-9, the J gene TRBJ2-3; 7 bases match TRBD1. Germline lookup yields CDR1 SEHNR and CDR2 FQNEAQ (reference sequence). The J segment lost 6 bases and the V segment lost 5 bases, leaving 8 bases of the junction unmatched. CDR3 length: 14 residues. The CDR3 reads CASSPGDSPDTQYF. The CDR3 DNA is TGTGCCAGCAGCCCCGGGGACAGCCCGGATACGCAGTATTTT.

As regards this clone: The conserved final phenylalanine or tryptophan is absent from the CDR3, which likely points to a read error. No DNA is shown, since the ends of the CDR3 on it are uncertain; the CDR3 is the one TCRdb lists. J is TRBJ1-2 and V is TRBV2. Looked up from germline, CDR1 is SNHLY and CDR2 is FYNNEI. Termini included, the CDR3 measures 13 amino acids. The CDR3 reads CASESTGTASSML.

The chain is built from TRBV5-1 and TRBJ1-4; 7 nucleotides agree with TRBD1. V dropped 3 bases and J dropped 4; count of bases not matched to a gene: 6. The CDR3 extends over 15 amino acids. Germline values: CDR1 SGHRS, CDR2 YFSETQ. The CDR3 sequence is CASSSGQAGNEKLFF. The CDR3 DNA reads TGCGCCAGCAGCTCCGGACAGGCCGGTAATGAAAAACTGTTTTTT.

In nucleotides, the CDR3 is TGTGCCAGCAGCTTAGGAGCGGGGGGCTCAGAGACCCAGTACTTC. Protein sequence: CASSLGAGGSETQYF. V gene TRBV11-3 combines with J gene TRBJ2-5; the match to TRBD2 covers 9 bases. V was clipped by 1 base and J by 4 bases; unmatched bases: 4. The CDR3 runs 15 residues. The germline V gene encodes CDR1 SGHNT and CDR2 YENEEA.

This clone was detected only once. Other DNA sequences from this sample encode an identical CDR3 as well. The chain has TRBV19 and TRBJ2-1; tentatively, D is TRBD1 (5 bases). The CDR3 consists of 13 residues. With 7 bases removed from V and 3 bases from J, the gap between germline ends came to 10 bases. CDR1 is LNHDA and CDR2 is SQIVND in the germline V gene (reference sequence). The CDR3 here is CASTPRGYNEQFF. Written as DNA, the CDR3 is TGTGCCAGTACTCCAAGGGGCTACAATGAGCAGTTCTTC.

The gene calls are TRBV14 and TRBJ2-7; possibly TRBD1 for D (6 bases). The germline gives CDR1 SGHDN, CDR2 FVKESK. This CDR3 has 17 residues. The germline V and J ends were trimmed by 1 base and 5 bases, with 21 bases remaining between them. CDR3 bases: TGTGCCAGCAGCCAAGGATGGAACAGGGTGGATTCAGACGAGCAGTACTTC. Translation gives CASSQGWNRVDSDEQYF.

As DNA, the CDR3 is TGTGCCAGCAGCTCCCGCCCCCAAGGGGAAGAGACCCAGTACTTC. Translation: CASSSRPQGEETQYF. The chain joins TRBV7-6 to TRBJ2-5, with D perhaps matching TRBD1 (5 bases). Trimming took 4 bases from V and 3 from J, leaving 15 bases between them. The germline gives CDR1 SGHVS, CDR2 FNYEAQ. The CDR3 totals 15 residues.

V and J are TRBV28 and TRBJ1-5, with TRBD1 as a possible D gene (5 bases). Trimming left V 5 bases short and J 4 bases short, with 9 bases between. The CDR3 loop spans 13 amino acids. Germline V lookup: CDR1 MDHEN, CDR2 SYDVKM. CDR3: CASSDSFNQPQHF. The CDR3 DNA sequence: TGTGCCAGCAGTGACAGCTTTAATCAGCCCCAGCATTTT.

V and J are TRBV5-1 and TRBJ1-2, with D perhaps matching TRBD1 (5 bases). V was pared by 0 bases and J by 2 bases, with 14 bases between. Germline assignment: CDR1 SGHRS and CDR2 YFSETQ. CDR3 length: 16 residues. The CDR3 region is CASSLEFGRVNYGYTF. The CDR3 DNA reads as TGCGCCAGCAGCTTGGAGTTCGGCAGGGTCAACTATGGCTACACCTTC. Combining the CDR3 with reference TRBV5-1 and TRBJ1-2 gives the whole variable domain KAGVTQTPRYLIKTRGQQVTLSCSPISGHRSVSWYQQTPGQGLQFLFEYFSETQRNKGNFPGRFSGRQFSNSRSEMNVSTLELGDSALYLCASSLEFGRVNYGYTFGSGTRLTVV.

This chain links TRBV5-1 with TRBJ1-1; TRBD1 matches 7 bases. CDR1 and CDR2 from the germline V gene are SGHRS and YFSETQ. The trim removed 2 bases at V and 1 base at J, leaving 5 bases unmatched. The CDR3 runs 15 residues. The CDR3 here is CASSLRGGGNTEAFF. The CDR3 coding sequence is TGCGCCAGCAGCTTACGAGGGGGCGGGAACACTGAAGCTTTCTTT.

The chain is built from TRBV19 and TRBJ1-2; D is possibly TRBD1 (6 bases). Trimming took 7 bases from V and 3 from J, leaving 24 bases between them. Germline loops: CDR1 LNHDA, CDR2 SQIVND (reference sequence). CDR3 length: 17 amino acids. Here the CDR3 DNA reads TGTGCCAGTAAAAATGACCCGGGACAATATTCTCACTATGGCTACACCTTC. Protein: CASKNDPGQYSHYGYTF. Full variable domain (missing parts from reference TRBV19 and TRBJ1-2): DGGITQSPKYLFRKEGQNVTLSCEQNLNHDAMYWYRQDPGQGLRLIYYSQIVNDFQKGDIAEGYSVSREKKESFPLTVTSAQKNPTAFYLCASKNDPGQYSHYGYTFGSGTRLTVV.

This rearrangement joins TRBV2 to TRBJ1-2, with no clear D. This CDR3 contains 11 residues. Germline CDR1 is SNHLY and CDR2 is FYNNEI. The V end lost 5 bases, the J end lost 13 bases, and 14 bases lay between the germline ends. The CDR3 sequence: CASSSGSYLTF. The CDR3 DNA is TGTGCCAGCAGTTCCGGGAGCTATCTCACCTTC.

The chain employs TRBV7-9 and TRBJ1-1; D remains unclear. The length of the CDR3 is 14 residues. V lost 3 bases and J lost 5, with 13 bases in between. Germline V gene lookup returns CDR1 SEHNR and CDR2 FQNEAQ (reference sequence). CDR3 sequence reads: CASSFKSGKTEAFF. In DNA, the CDR3 is TGTGCCAGCAGCTTCAAATCCGGGAAAACTGAAGCTTTCTTT. Supplemented by reference TRBV7-9 and TRBJ1-1, the full variable domain reads DTGVSQNPRHKITKRGQNVTFRCDPISEHNRLYWYRQTLGQGPEFLTYFQNEAQLEKSRLLSDRFSAERPKGSFSTLEIQRTEQGDSAMYLCASSFKSGKTEAFFGQGTRLTVV.

This chain joins TRBV4-1 and TRBJ2-7, with 11 bases identical to TRBD2. Per the germline V gene, CDR1 is MGHRA and CDR2 is YSYEKL. This CDR3 is 16 amino acids long. Trimming removed 2 bases from V and 0 bases from J; junction bases left unmatched: 3. The CDR3 nucleotides are TGCGCCAGCAGCCAACCAACTAGCGGGGGCTCCTACGAGCAGTACTTC. It yields the protein CASSQPTSGGSYEQYF.

The chain combines TRBV6-6 with TRBJ1-1; D is ambiguous. Germline loops: CDR1 MNHNY, CDR2 SVGAGI (reference sequence). Trimming left V 3 bases short and J 9 bases short, with 14 bases between. The length of the CDR3 is 13 residues. The CDR3 nucleotides are TGTGCCAGCAGTTATGATAGACTAACCCAAGCTTTCTTT. Translation: CASSYDRLTQAFF.

V and J are TRBV2 and TRBJ1-2; 8 bases align to TRBD1. Germline V gene lookup returns CDR1 SNHLY and CDR2 FYNNEI. V lost 5 bases and J lost 5; bases outside the gene matches: 4. The CDR3 is 13 amino acids. CDR3 in amino acids: CASSRTGLYGYTF. The CDR3 DNA follows: TGTGCCAGCAGTCGGACAGGGTTATATGGCTACACCTTC.

V and J are TRBV5-6 and TRBJ1-4, with a possible D match to TRBD1 (5 bases). Germline CDR1 reads SGHDT; CDR2 reads YYEEEE. The CDR3 has 14 residues. The V end was cut by 0 bases, the J end by 8 bases, with 11 bases between. The CDR3 is CASSLAGAGEKLFF. As DNA, the CDR3 is TGTGCCAGCAGCTTGGCTGGGGCAGGGGAAAAACTGTTTTTT.

The J gene is TRBJ1-5, the V gene TRBV6-1; the D gene is possibly TRBD1 (5 bases). The germline V gene encodes CDR1 MNHNS and CDR2 SASEGT. Trimming took off 7 bases at V and 9 bases at J, with 22 bases between the two ends. The CDR3 runs 15 residues. CDR3 sequence reads: CASNLGATGLRPQHF. The CDR3 coding sequence is TGTGCCAGCAATTTAGGGGCGACGGGTCTTCGGCCCCAGCATTTT.

CDR3 nucleotide sequence: TGTGCCAGCAGTGAGGGACTAGCGGGAGAGACCCAGTACTTC. This translates into CASSEGLAGETQYF. The chain combines TRBV2 with TRBJ2-5, with 12 bases fitting TRBD2. The CDR3 is made up of 14 amino acids. Germline V CDR1 and CDR2: SNHLY, FYNNEI. V dropped 3 bases and J dropped 4; count of bases not matched to a gene: 0.

This chain connects TRBV7-9 to TRBJ1-1; tentative D call: TRBD1 (5 bases). The V end lost 7 bases, the J end lost 1 base, and 13 bases lay between the germline ends. This CDR3 is built from 14 residues. Germline V gene lookup returns CDR1 SEHNR and CDR2 FQNEAQ (reference sequence). The CDR3 protein is CASKTPDRNTEAFF. The CDR3, as DNA: TGTGCCAGCAAGACCCCCGACAGGAACACTGAAGCTTTCTTT.

The chain joins TRBV27 to TRBJ2-2; a weak D match, TRBD1 (6 bases). In germline, CDR1 is MNHEY, CDR2 SMNVEV (reference sequence). The CDR3 runs to 19 residues. Trimming took off 3 bases at V and 1 base at J, with 21 bases between the two ends. CDR3 loop: CASSFLGARIDGNTGELFF. CDR3 bases: TGTGCCAGCAGTTTTTTGGGGGCCAGGATAGACGGGAACACCGGGGAGCTGTTTTTT.

This chain's CDR3 is CASSPVTARVTEAFF. DNA of the CDR3: TGTGCCAGCAGCCCAGTGACAGCGAGAGTCACTGAAGCTTTCTTT. The genes are TRBV11-3 and TRBJ1-1; maybe TRBD1 (5 bases). V gave up 5 bases and J gave up 4 bases, with 17 bases separating them. The germline V gene encodes CDR1 SGHNT and CDR2 YENEEA. The CDR3 is made up of 15 amino acids.

The chain links TRBV18 to TRBJ1-4, with D unclear. Germline CDR1 is KGHSH and CDR2 is LQKENI. The V gene lost 6 bases and the J gene lost 0 bases, with 11 bases spanning the gap. The CDR3 has 15 residues. In DNA, the CDR3 is TGTGCCAGCTCGGAAAGACACGCAACTAATGAAAAACTGTTTTTT. Translated, it gives CASSERHATNEKLFF. Full variable domain (rest looked up from reference TRBV18 and TRBJ1-4): NAGVMQNPRHLVRRRGQEARLRCSPMKGHSHVYWYRQLPEEGLKFMVYLQKENIIDESGMPKERFSAEFPKEGPSILRIQQVVRGDSAAYFCASSERHATNEKLFFGSGTQLSVL.

The chain uses TRBV28 and TRBJ2-2; 8 positions agree with TRBD2. This CDR3 region has 15 residues. Trimming took 1 base from V and 4 from J; bases not matched to a gene: 2. Germline loops: CDR1 MDHEN, CDR2 SYDVKM. The CDR3 spells CASSLFAGGTGELFF. The CDR3 nucleotides are TGTGCCAGCAGTTTATTCGCGGGGGGCACCGGGGAGCTGTTTTTT.

This clone has just one count. V gene TRBV5-4 combines with J gene TRBJ1-1; 12 bases match TRBD1. Per the germline V gene, CDR1 is SGHNT and CDR2 is YYREEE (reference sequence). V lost 7 bases, J lost 8 bases, and 3 bases stayed unmatched. CDR3 length: 12 amino acids. CDR3: CASGGQGAEAFF. CDR3 sequence (DNA): TGTGCCAGCGGGGGACAGGGGGCCGAAGCTTTCTTT.

The V and J genes are TRBV5-1 and TRBJ2-1; 12 bases match TRBD2. V was pared by 2 bases and J by 2 bases, with 5 bases of the junction left unmatched. CDR3 length: 17 residues. In germline, CDR1 is SGHRS, CDR2 YFSETQ. Written as DNA, the CDR3 is TGCGCCAGCAGCTTTTCTAGCGGGGGGGCGACCTACAATGAGCAGTTCTTC. This sequence encodes CASSFSSGGATYNEQFF.

The genes are TRBV7-2 and TRBJ2-5, with 8 bases lining up with TRBD2. V trimming: 1 base; J trimming: 2 bases; junction bases outside the gene matches: 3. Germline loops: CDR1 SGHTA, CDR2 FQGNSA. The CDR3 is 15 amino acids. The CDR3 region is CASSLVGGGQETQYF. CDR3 nucleotides: TGTGCCAGCAGCTTAGTCGGCGGGGGGCAAGAGACCCAGTACTTC.

V and J are TRBV7-8 and TRBJ1-1, with 7 positions matching TRBD1. The CDR3 is made up of 17 amino acids. Trimming at V came to 5 bases and at J to 5 bases, leaving 17 bases not matched to a gene. Germline CDR1 is SGHVS and CDR2 is FQNEAQ. The DNA of the CDR3 is TGTGCCAGCAGCCCGGCTATACGACGACAGGGATTGACTGAAGCTTTCTTT. Encoded protein: CASSPAIRRQGLTEAFF.

The chain links TRBV28 to TRBJ2-7; 8 bases agree with TRBD1. The CDR3 sequence is 13 residues long. V shed 11 bases, J shed 7 bases, and the junction held 13 bases outside the gene matches. Germline assignment: CDR1 MDHEN and CDR2 SYDVKM. The DNA for the CDR3 is TGTGCCGGATCGCCGGGACAGGCGAATGAGCAGTACTTC. Residues: CAGSPGQANEQYF. Full variable domain (outside the CDR3, taken from reference TRBV28 and TRBJ2-7): DVKVTQSSRYLVKRTGEKVFLECVQDMDHENMFWYRQDPGLGLRLIYFSYDVKMKEKGDIPEGYSVSREKKERFSLILESASTNQTSMYLCAGSPGQANEQYFGPGTRLTVT.

V gene TRBV1 combines with J gene TRBJ2-1; TRBD2 is the table's D call, not checked against the DNA. TRBV1 represents a pseudogene. This CDR3 spans 16 amino acids. In nucleotides, the CDR3 is TGCACCAGCAGCCAAAGGTATGCGGGAGAGAGAAAGGAGCAGTTCTTC. This codes for CTSSQRYAGERKEQFF.

This chain connects TRBV5-1 to TRBJ1-3, with 10 nucleotides matching TRBD1. Germline trimming cut 4 bases from V and 5 bases from J; bases unmatched to any gene: 6. This CDR3 has 15 residues. The germline gives CDR1 SGHRS, CDR2 YFSETQ. CDR3 nucleotide sequence: TGCGCCAGCAGCCCCGGGACAGGGGAGAGAAACACCATATATTTT. This translates into CASSPGTGERNTIYF.

DNA of the CDR3: TGCGCCAGCAGCCAAGAAGGGCGGGGACTGAACACTGAAGCTTTCTTT. Translation: CASSQEGRGLNTEAFF. This chain uses TRBV4-1 with TRBJ1-1; D may be TRBD1 (5 bases). This CDR3 contains 16 residues. Looked up from germline, CDR1 is MGHRA and CDR2 is YSYEKL. The V and J ends lost 0 bases and 0 bases respectively, with 11 bases between them.